A single sample gave rise to the 6 T cell receptor beta chains below, sequenced in a study of cytomegalovirus exposure and HLA in healthy donors. The PCR was carried out with 60 Vbeta primers and 13 Jbeta primers. Profiled with immunoSEQ multiplex PCR; TCRdb holds only in-frame clones, not every one. The data show tens of thousands of clones, with around 80% seen just once and 2.5% to 3.5% held by the top ten. Sequencing was done on a sample of PBMCs. The origin of the receptors is a man aged 25-45 years in good health and CMV-seronegative.

The chain uses TRBV6-1 and TRBJ1-2; 7 bases are shared with TRBD1. Germline V gene data show CDR1 as MNHNS and CDR2 as SASEGT. This CDR3 contains 12 residues. Losses at the gene ends were 6 bases for V and 3 bases for J; bases not matched to a gene: 1. CDR3 bases: TGTGCCAGCAGCGACAGGGACTATGGCTACACCTTC. This translates into CASSDRDYGYTF.

The chain employs TRBV11-2 and TRBJ1-3; D is perhaps TRBD1 (5 bases). The CDR3 is 16 amino acids. V lost 0 bases to trimming and J lost 4 bases, with 13 bases between them. From germline, CDR1 is SGHAT and CDR2 FQNNGV. The CDR3 DNA is TGTGCCAGCAGCTTAGATTTCCAGGGATGGGGAAACACCATATATTTT. It translates to CASSLDFQGWGNTIYF.

V gene TRBV9 combines with J gene TRBJ2-7; 9 bases agree with TRBD2. The ends lost 0 bases at V and 6 bases at J; junction bases unmatched: 7. The CDR3 spans 15 residues. Germline lookup yields CDR1 SGDLS and CDR2 YYNGEE. CDR3 nucleotides: TGTGCCAGCAGCGTAGGAATTCTAGCGGGGAGCGAGCAGTACTTC. Its protein is CASSVGILAGSEQYF. Looking up the rest from reference TRBV9 and TRBJ2-7 gives the full variable domain: DSGVTQTPKHLITATGQRVTLRCSPRSGDLSVYWYQQSLDQGLQFLIQYYNGEERAKGNILERFSAQQFPDLHSELNLSSLELGDSALYFCASSVGILAGSEQYFGPGTRLTVT.

J is TRBJ1-5 and V is TRBV30, with 8 bases lining up with TRBD1. This CDR3 contains 14 residues. In germline, CDR1 is GTSNPN, CDR2 SVGIG (reference sequence). V shed 2 bases, J shed 4 bases, and the junction held 4 bases outside the gene matches. The CDR3 region is CAWSRDRGNQPQHF. For the CDR3, the DNA is TGTGCCTGGAGTCGAGACAGGGGTAATCAGCCCCAGCATTTT. The full variable domain, its missing parts supplied by reference TRBV30 and TRBJ1-5, is SQTIHQWPATLVQPVGSPLSLECTVEGTSNPNLYWYRQAAGRGLQLLFYSVGIGQISSEVPQNLSASRPQDRQFILSSKKLLLSDSGFYLCAWSRDRGNQPQHFGDGTRLSIL.

The CDR3 loop is CASSEENPYEQYF. The CDR3 bases are TGTGCCAGCAGTGAGGAGAACCCCTACGAGCAGTACTTC. The chain is built from TRBV6-1 and TRBJ2-7; D call uncertain. Trimming stripped 3 bases from V and 2 bases from J, with 8 bases between. This CDR3 has 13 amino acids. CDR1 is MNHNS, CDR2 SASEGT, per germline.

The CDR3 bases are TGTGCCAGCTCGTCGGGGGGGAATTCACCCCTCCACTTT. This codes for CASSSGGNSPLHF. The V call is TRBV2, the J call TRBJ1-6, with D possibly matching TRBD1 (5 bases). Trimming left V 8 bases short and J 7 bases short, with 12 bases between. Germline values: CDR1 SNHLY, CDR2 FYNNEI. The CDR3 spans 13 residues.